This TCR beta chain was identified in a study of T cells in tuberculosis. The method was immunoSEQ multiplex PCR; TCRdb's version includes in-frame clones alone and lacks a portion of them. The sample has 25,000 to 35,000 clones, just over 90% seen once. Noted time point: new active TB diagnosis, blood taken before or within 7 days of starting treatment. Each clinical donor contributed on average around 100,000 T cells from unsorted cryopreserved PBMC. Study outcomes and limitations: The TCR-beta difference was not significant; alpha differences partly reflected length. A GMM-specific repertoire classifier reached around 85% accuracy, AUROC 0.7 to 0.9.

Concerning this clone: Its antigen remains unidentified.

CDR1 and CDR2 (germline): MNHNS, SASEGT. This CDR3 has 13 residues. V shed 6 bases and J shed 2 bases, with 11 bases lying between them. J is TRBJ2-7 and V is TRBV6-1; D not resolved. The starting material was PBMCs, obtained at tuberculosis diagnosis. The clonotype originates from an adult with tuberculosis. The CDR3 here is CASSFGFPYEQYF. As DNA, the CDR3 is TGTGCCAGCAGCTTCGGGTTCCCCTACGAGCAGTACTTC.